The clone carrying this TCR beta chain came up a few times. Its matching antigen is unknown. Germline CDR1 and CDR2: SQVTM and ANQGSEA. CDR3 length equals 13 residues. Trimming removed 3 bases at V and 1 base at J, with 9 bases between. Cell sorting was applied to PBMCs, and CD4+ and CD8+ T cells were collected. This entry comes from a study of CD8+ T cells in alopecia areata. General study points: Clonality exceeded that of normal scalp in lesional scalp, most notably in alopecia totalis/universalis.

The sequencing template was cDNA reverse transcribed from extracted RNA. TCRdb keeps only in-frame clones here, not all; method: immunoSEQ multiplex PCR. This sample has 100,000 to 130,000 clones, with approximately 59% found just once. Sequencing was performed on CD8+ T cells sorted from blood. The chain uses TRBV29-1 and TRBJ1-2; the D gene is possibly TRBD1 (6 bases). The sequence was obtained from a human donor in good health. The CDR3, as DNA: TGCAGCGTTGACGGGGGCAATAACTATGGCTACACCTTC. It encodes CSVDGGNNYGYTF.